There are a few counts of the clone carrying this T cell receptor (beta chain). These data originate in a study of blood T cell repertoires in COVID-19. Only in-frame clones appear in the TCRdb table, and some are missing; sequencing was by immunoSEQ multiplex PCR. There are under 200,000 clones in the sample; more than 80% occur only once, and about 8.8% lies in the top ten. The participants were between roughly 18 and 89 years old and came from roughly 24 US areas. CDR3 length: 13 amino acids. The germline V gene encodes CDR1 WSHSY and CDR2 SAAADI. V gave up 4 bases and J gave up 6 bases; unmatched junction bases: 6.

This clonotype originated in a woman aged 18-29 years who had recovered from COVID-19. The material sequenced was PBMCs or T cells enriched from blood (not recorded which). V gene TRBV10-2 combines with J gene TRBJ2-7; 7 bases agree with TRBD2. In nucleotides, the CDR3 is TGCGCCAGCAGTGTTAGGACGGGGGGCGAGCAGTACTTC. Its translation: CASSVRTGGEQYF.